These 25 T cell receptor beta chains originate from one sample sequenced in a study of cytomegalovirus exposure and HLA in healthy donors. The PCR used 60 Vbeta and 13 Jbeta primers. Sequencing used immunoSEQ multiplex PCR; TCRdb keeps in-frame clones, though not all of them. The table lists under 250,000 clones, around 76% of them singletons. The sample taken for sequencing was PBMCs. The receptors shown here come from a man younger than 35 in good health and CMV-seronegative.

CDR3 coding DNA: TGTGCCAGCAGTGCACAGTCCGGGAGAGGTACGCAGTATTTT. It yields the protein CASSAQSGRGTQYF. The chain recombines TRBV25-1 with TRBJ2-3, with D tentatively TRBD2 (6 bases). The CDR3 loop spans 14 amino acids. Trimming cost V 4 bases and J 8 bases, with 16 bases left between them. Germline assignment: CDR1 MGHDK and CDR2 SYGVNS. The full variable domain, in which reference TRBV25-1 and TRBJ2-3 provide the parts outside the CDR3, is EADIYQTPRYLVIGTGKKITLECSQTMGHDKMYWYQQDPGMELHLIHYSYGVNSTEKGDLSSESTVSRIRTEHFPLTLESARPSHTSQYLCASSAQSGRGTQYFGPGTRLTVL.

The chain links TRBV6-5 to TRBJ2-7, with D possibly matching TRBD1 (6 bases). The CDR3 loop spans 13 amino acids. The germline CDR1 and CDR2 sequences are MNHEY and SVGAGI. Trimming stripped 6 bases from V and 2 bases from J, with 11 bases between. CDR3 nucleotides: TGTGCCAGCAGAACAGGGACCACCTACGAGCAGTACTTC. This codes for CASRTGTTYEQYF.

The gene calls are TRBV7-3 and TRBJ1-1, with 7 positions matching TRBD1. Germline V gene lookup returns CDR1 SGHTA and CDR2 FQGTGA. Losses at the gene ends were 5 bases for V and 7 bases for J; bases not matched to a gene: 10. The CDR3 runs to 14 residues. CDR3 amino acids: CASSPVGGAGEAFF. CDR3 DNA: TGTGCCAGCAGCCCCGTAGGGGGCGCGGGTGAAGCTTTCTTT.

Details on this clone: The junction does not match germline at one end; this may be a read error. The V gene is TRBV12-5, the J gene TRBJ1-2; D might be TRBD1 (6 bases). The CDR3 is 13 amino acids. The germline V gene has CDR1 LGHNT and CDR2 FRNRAP. The CDR3 region is CASGLGHTYGYTF. CDR3 DNA sequence: TGTGCTAGTGGATTGGGACATACCTATGGCTACACCTTC.

The CDR3 loop reads CASSLLRGHQETQYF. CDR3 sequence (DNA): TGCGCCAGCAGCTTGTTGCGGGGTCACCAAGAGACCCAGTACTTC. The rearrangement links TRBV5-1 to TRBJ2-5; possible D gene TRBD2, 6 bases. Germline CDR1 SGHRS, CDR2 YFSETQ. The CDR3 consists of 15 residues. V was trimmed by 1 base and J by 0 bases, leaving 10 bases between them.

To note about this clone: Other DNA sequences in the sample encode the same CDR3. V is TRBV2 and J is TRBJ2-3, with D possibly matching TRBD2 (5 bases). V lost 4 bases, J lost 5 bases, and 16 bases lay in between. CDR3 length: 15 amino acids. Germline lookup yields CDR1 SNHLY and CDR2 FYNNEI. The CDR3 coding sequence is TGTGCCAGCAGTGGATTTATCACGGCGGGAGATACGCAGTATTTT. Residues: CASSGFITAGDTQYF.

This clone turned up a few times. The chain has TRBV28 and TRBJ2-7, with 13 bases lining up with TRBD2. The J segment lost 2 bases and the V segment lost 5 bases, leaving 6 bases of the junction unmatched. The CDR3 is made up of 16 amino acids. The germline V gene encodes CDR1 MDHEN and CDR2 SYDVKM. The CDR3 reads CASSPPTSGRAYEQYF. DNA for the CDR3: TGTGCCAGCAGTCCCCCCACTAGCGGGAGGGCCTACGAGCAGTACTTC.

The chain links TRBV6-6 to TRBJ1-1; maybe TRBD1 (5 bases). Germline CDR1 reads MNHNY; CDR2 reads SVGAGI (reference sequence). The length of the CDR3 is 12 residues. The V gene lost 7 bases and the J gene lost 11 bases, with 17 bases spanning the gap. The CDR3 DNA follows: TGTGCCAGCAACCCGGGCGGGGGAGCGGCTTTCTTT. Its protein is CASNPGGGAAFF.

This clone was seen a few times. The chain uses TRBV4-1 and TRBJ2-3, with D maybe TRBD1 (5 bases). Trimming left V 1 base short and J 1 base short, with 15 bases between. Germline CDR1 reads MGHRA; CDR2 reads YSYEKL. The CDR3 spans 17 residues. This CDR3 is CASSQGQGSAGTDTQYF. CDR3 nucleotides: TGCGCCAGCAGCCAAGGTCAGGGTTCGGCCGGCACAGATACGCAGTATTTT.

This CDR3 reads CASSLTSGGEQFF. As DNA, the CDR3 is TGTGCCAGCAGCTTAACTAGCGGGGGGGAGCAGTTCTTC. The chain is built from TRBV11-2 and TRBJ2-1; TRBD2 matches at 12 bases. The CDR3 is 13 residues long. Germline CDR1 reads SGHAT; CDR2 reads FQNNGV. The V gene end was trimmed by 2 bases and the J gene end by 10 bases; junction bases not matched to a gene: 0.

V gene TRBV19 combines with J gene TRBJ1-3; D unresolved. V lost 8 bases, J lost 6 bases, and 5 bases lay in between. Germline V gene sequence: CDR1 LNHDA, CDR2 SQIVND (reference sequence). This CDR3 has 10 residues. For the CDR3, the DNA is TGTGCCAGTCATGTAAACACCATATATTTT. The encoded protein is CASHVNTIYF.

This clone was counted between two and nine times. This sequence joins TRBV9 and TRBJ2-3, with D tentatively TRBD2 (5 bases). Trimming pared 0 bases from V and 2 bases from J, leaving 13 bases between. CDR1 and CDR2 from the germline V gene are SGDLS and YYNGEE. The CDR3 length is 16 residues. Here the CDR3 reads CASSVDREWVTDTQYF. As DNA, the CDR3 is TGTGCCAGCAGCGTAGATCGGGAATGGGTCACAGATACGCAGTATTTT.

A note on this clone: This sample also contains other DNA sequences that code for the same CDR3. This chain links TRBV28 with TRBJ2-5; D is unclear. Per germline, CDR1 MDHEN and CDR2 SYDVKM. V was clipped by 6 bases and J by 1 base, with 3 bases between them. This CDR3 contains 11 residues. The CDR3 loop is CASSLQETQYF. CDR3 sequence (DNA): TGTGCCAGCAGCCTCCAAGAGACCCAGTACTTC.

The chain couples TRBV6-5 to TRBJ2-1; D might be TRBD2 (6 bases). This CDR3 contains 15 residues. The V gene's germline CDR1 is MNHEY and CDR2 SVGAGI. V shed 0 bases and J shed 4 bases, with 10 bases lying between them. The CDR3 reads CASSYSADYYNEQFF. In DNA, the CDR3 is TGTGCCAGCAGTTACTCAGCGGACTATTACAATGAGCAGTTCTTC.

This clone appeared a few times. The V gene is TRBV14, the J gene TRBJ2-7, with TRBD1 matching 7 bases. Germline V gene lookup returns CDR1 SGHDN and CDR2 FVKESK. V gave up 4 bases and J gave up 3 bases; unmatched junction bases: 6. The CDR3 contains 14 residues. CDR3 DNA: TGTGCCAGCAGCCTGCGGACAGGTCGCTACGAGCAGTACTTC. Translating gives CASSLRTGRYEQYF.

As DNA, the CDR3 is TGTGCCAGCTCATCCGGACAGGAAACTCTCGGAAAACTGTTTTTT. Its protein product is CASSSGQETLGKLFF. The gene calls are TRBV18 and TRBJ1-4; TRBD1 matches at 7 bases. The CDR3 consists of 15 residues. V lost 5 bases to trimming and J lost 10 bases; unmatched junction nucleotides: 13. Germline lookup yields CDR1 KGHSH and CDR2 LQKENI.

The chain joins TRBV9 to TRBJ2-7; 8 bases agree with TRBD2. V lost 0 bases to trimming and J lost 7 bases; unmatched junction nucleotides: 6. Germline lookup yields CDR1 SGDLS and CDR2 YYNGEE. This CDR3 comprises 14 residues. For the CDR3, the DNA is TGTGCCAGCAGCGTAGGAGCGGGGGCCTTTGAGCAGTACTTC. Encoded protein: CASSVGAGAFEQYF.

The chain combines TRBV11-3 with TRBJ2-1; D possibly corresponds to TRBD2 (7 bases). Per the germline V gene, CDR1 is SGHNT and CDR2 is YENEEA. The CDR3 has 15 amino acids. With 1 base removed from V and 8 bases from J, the gap between germline ends came to 15 bases. CDR3 in amino acids: CASSLGGGEAHEQFF. The CDR3 nucleotides are TGTGCCAGCAGCTTAGGAGGGGGGGAGGCCCATGAGCAGTTCTTC.

Of note for this clone: One junction end does not reproduce the germline sequence, and a read error may be involved. This chain joins TRBV7-9 and TRBJ2-3; D is possibly TRBD2 (6 bases). From germline, CDR1 is SEHNR and CDR2 FQNEAQ (reference sequence). The CDR3 loop spans 16 amino acids. CDR3 residues: CSSSRSLGSGVDTQYF. In DNA, the CDR3 is TGTTCCAGCAGCCGTTCACTCGGGAGTGGTGTAGATACGCAGTATTTT.

This clone was seen a handful of times. The chain recombines TRBV29-1 with TRBJ1-3, with 9 bases aligning to TRBD1. The CDR3 spans 14 residues. Losses at the gene ends were 3 bases for V and 3 bases for J; bases not matched to a gene: 3. Germline V gives CDR1 SQVTM, CDR2 ANQGSEA. The CDR3 reads CSVDGTGNGNTIYF. The CDR3 DNA reads as TGCAGCGTTGATGGGACAGGGAATGGAAACACCATATATTTT.

This clone has more than one count but fewer than ten. V and J are TRBV5-5 and TRBJ2-5, with D perhaps TRBD2 (5 bases). There are 14 residues in the CDR3. The germline V gene encodes CDR1 SGHKS and CDR2 YYEKEE (reference sequence). V was trimmed by 2 bases and J by 5 bases, leaving 13 bases between them. CDR3 residues: CASSFDYSRETQYF. CDR3 DNA: TGTGCCAGCAGCTTCGACTACTCTAGGGAGACCCAGTACTTC.

V usage is TRBV7-9 and J usage is TRBJ1-1; unclear D gene. The CDR3 sequence is 13 residues long. V lost 2 bases and J 1 base, leaving 5 bases between the germline ends. Germline loops: CDR1 SEHNR, CDR2 FQNEAQ (reference sequence). The chain's CDR3 is CASSLSKNTEAFF. The CDR3 nucleotides read TGTGCCAGCAGCTTATCCAAGAACACTGAAGCTTTCTTT.

The chain couples TRBV7-2 to TRBJ1-2; 7 nucleotides align to TRBD1. V gave up 4 bases and J gave up 4 bases; unmatched junction bases: 6. Germline V gives CDR1 SGHTA, CDR2 FQGNSA. This CDR3 spans 14 amino acids. The CDR3 is CASSSRGLPYGYTF. DNA of the CDR3: TGTGCCAGCAGCTCCAGGGGGTTACCCTATGGCTACACCTTC.

The chain links TRBV6-1 to TRBJ2-1, with a tentative D call TRBD2 (5 bases). The V gene lost 4 bases and the J gene lost 7 bases, with 11 bases spanning the gap. This CDR3 is built from 13 residues. Germline V gives CDR1 MNHNS, CDR2 SASEGT. The CDR3 nucleotides read TGTGCCAGCAGTGTGCTAGCTAATAATGAGCAGTTCTTC. It yields the protein CASSVLANNEQFF.

The CDR3 bases are TGTGCCTGGAGTGTAGGGGGACAGGGGAGTGGCTACACCTTC. Translation gives CAWSVGGQGSGYTF. V is TRBV30 and J is TRBJ1-2, with TRBD1 matching over 10 bases. With 0 bases clipped from V and 7 bases from J, the junction kept 5 bases outside the gene matches. Germline V gene sequence: CDR1 GTSNPN, CDR2 SVGIG (reference sequence). The length of the CDR3 is 14 residues. The whole variable domain, remainder taken from reference TRBV30 and TRBJ1-2, is SQTIHQWPATLVQPVGSPLSLECTVEGTSNPNLYWYRQAAGRGLQLLFYSVGIGQISSEVPQNLSASRPQDRQFILSSKKLLLSDSGFYLCAWSVGGQGSGYTFGSGTRLTVV.